The next 25 T cell receptor beta chains were all read from a single sample in a study of cytomegalovirus exposure and HLA in healthy donors. A multiplex PCR was run with 60 Vbeta primers and 13 Jbeta primers. The assay was immunoSEQ multiplex PCR, and TCRdb's table has in-frame clones only and misses some. The sample data list roughly 70,000 clones. Source material: PBMCs. These receptor sequences come from a female donor in good health and CMV-seropositive.

The V call is TRBV18, the J call TRBJ2-7, with TRBD1 identical over 8 bases. The CDR3 sequence is 14 residues long. CDR1 KGHSH and CDR2 LQKENI come from the germline V gene. The ends lost 2 bases at V and 3 bases at J; junction bases unmatched: 3. The CDR3 DNA follows: TGTGCCAGCTCACCAAACGGACAGGGCTACGAGCAGTACTTC. It encodes CASSPNGQGYEQYF.

The chain employs TRBV6-6 and TRBJ1-6; the match to TRBD1 covers 7 bases. CDR1 and CDR2 from the germline V gene are MNHNY and SVGAGI (reference sequence). The junction had 9 bases not matched to a gene; V was cut back by 6 bases and J by 10 bases. This CDR3 region has 14 residues. CDR3 protein: CASSTGTAGSPLHF. The CDR3 DNA reads TGTGCCAGCAGCACCGGGACAGCCGGGTCACCCCTCCACTTT.

The rearrangement joins TRBV28 to TRBJ1-2; D may be TRBD1 (5 bases). Trimming shortened V by 2 bases and J by 2 bases, and 9 bases separated the two germline ends. The CDR3 loop spans 14 amino acids. Germline V gene data show CDR1 as MDHEN and CDR2 as SYDVKM. CDR3 nucleotide sequence: TGTGCCAGCAGTTTAGCAGGGTACAACTATGGCTACACCTTC. It translates to CASSLAGYNYGYTF.

Details on this clone: Other DNA sequences within the sample encode an identical CDR3. The chain recombines TRBV7-6 with TRBJ2-5; 7 bases are shared with TRBD1. The CDR3 extends over 14 amino acids. Germline assignment: CDR1 SGHVS and CDR2 FNYEAQ. V trimming: 2 bases; J trimming: 4 bases; junction bases outside the gene matches: 4. The CDR3 coding sequence is TGTGCCAGCAGCTTATCTGCAGGGGGAGAGACCCAGTACTTC. Translated, it gives CASSLSAGGETQYF.

The chain joins TRBV27 to TRBJ1-1, with D perhaps matching TRBD1 (6 bases). V was trimmed by 0 bases and J by 7 bases, leaving 12 bases between them. The CDR3 consists of 14 residues. CDR1 MNHEY and CDR2 SMNVEV come from the germline V gene (reference sequence). The CDR3 loop reads CASSLSPTRGEAFF. Here the CDR3 DNA reads TGTGCCAGCAGTTTATCCCCTACCAGGGGTGAAGCTTTCTTT.

The chain is built from TRBV28 and TRBJ1-2; 7 bases align to TRBD1. CDR3 length equals 16 residues. Germline V lookup: CDR1 MDHEN, CDR2 SYDVKM. The ends lost 2 bases at V and 2 bases at J; junction bases unmatched: 8. The CDR3 loop reads CASSLRGGRGNYGYTF. In DNA form, the CDR3 reads TGTGCCAGCAGTTTAAGAGGGGGCAGGGGGAACTATGGCTACACCTTC.

The rearrangement uses TRBV11-2 and TRBJ2-5, with no clear D. CDR1 and CDR2 from the germline V gene are SGHAT and FQNNGV. CDR3 length: 15 amino acids. The germline V and J ends were trimmed by 0 bases and 2 bases, with 10 bases remaining between them. The CDR3 DNA sequence: TGTGCCAGCAGCTTAGATTTGTCCGGTCAAGAGACCCAGTACTTC. It encodes CASSLDLSGQETQYF.

CDR3 loop: CASSRSPGGGEQYF. The CDR3 DNA follows: TGTGCCAGCAGCCGCAGTCCGGGGGGAGGCGAGCAGTACTTC. The chain has TRBV5-5 and TRBJ2-7; the match to TRBD2 covers 7 bases. V dropped 4 bases and J dropped 6; count of bases not matched to a gene: 10. CDR1 SGHKS and CDR2 YYEKEE come from the germline V gene (reference sequence). CDR3 length: 14 residues.

The chain uses TRBV7-9 and TRBJ1-1, with D uncertain. This CDR3 region has 14 residues. CDR1 and CDR2 from the germline V gene are SEHNR and FQNEAQ (reference sequence). V was cut by 0 bases and J by 1 base, with 6 bases left in between. The CDR3 DNA is TGTGCCAGCAGCTTAGCTGCGTCGAACACTGAAGCTTTCTTT. This codes for CASSLAASNTEAFF. The entire variable domain, with the rest obtained from reference TRBV7-9 and TRBJ1-1, is as follows: DTGVSQNPRHKITKRGQNVTFRCDPISEHNRLYWYRQTLGQGPEFLTYFQNEAQLEKSRLLSDRFSAERPKGSFSTLEIQRTEQGDSAMYLCASSLAASNTEAFFGQGTRLTVV.

The chain employs TRBV30 and TRBJ1-5; 8 bases are shared with TRBD1. The trim removed 0 bases at V and 9 bases at J, leaving 7 bases unmatched. The CDR3 has 14 amino acids. Per the germline V gene, CDR1 is GTSNPN and CDR2 is SVGIG (reference sequence). As DNA, the CDR3 is TGTGCCTGGAGTGTCCACAGGGGGTCACGGCCCCAGCATTTT. Translated: CAWSVHRGSRPQHF.

This chain connects TRBV5-1 to TRBJ2-5; D gene uncertain. V lost 2 bases and J lost 4, with 9 bases in between. The germline CDR1 and CDR2 sequences are SGHRS and YFSETQ. The CDR3 has 13 amino acids. CDR3 in amino acids: CASSLKNRETQYF. The DNA of the CDR3 is TGCGCCAGCAGCTTAAAAAATAGAGAGACCCAGTACTTC.

This chain links TRBV27 with TRBJ1-1; 8 nucleotides align to TRBD1. The CDR3 length is 15 residues. V dropped 6 bases and J dropped 2; count of bases not matched to a gene: 8. Germline-derived CDR1 and CDR2 are MNHEY and SMNVEV (reference sequence). In DNA form, the CDR3 reads TGTGCCAGCAGCTTCTCGGGACAGGTAAACACTGAAGCTTTCTTT. It is translated as CASSFSGQVNTEAFF.

The V call is TRBV28, the J call TRBJ1-5; 9 positions match TRBD1. This CDR3 is 17 amino acids long. Trimming at V came to 7 bases and at J to 2 bases, leaving 12 bases not matched to a gene. The germline CDR1 and CDR2 sequences are MDHEN and SYDVKM. DNA of the CDR3: TGTGCCAGCATCCGTTCCGGGACAGGGTTGGGCAATCAGCCCCAGCATTTT. Translated: CASIRSGTGLGNQPQHF.

The V and J genes are TRBV5-1 and TRBJ2-7; 11 bases line up with TRBD2. The germline V gene has CDR1 SGHRS and CDR2 YFSETQ. The CDR3 is 15 residues long. The ends lost 5 bases at V and 0 bases at J; junction bases unmatched: 4. The CDR3 protein is CASRAGTSGSYEQYF. Written as DNA, the CDR3 is TGCGCCAGCAGGGCCGGGACTAGCGGCTCCTACGAGCAGTACTTC.

The chain combines TRBV2 with TRBJ2-7; 10 nucleotides match TRBD2. The CDR3 is 14 amino acids. Germline loops: CDR1 SNHLY, CDR2 FYNNEI. The J segment lost 6 bases and the V segment lost 2 bases, leaving 4 bases of the junction unmatched. The CDR3, as DNA: TGTGCCAGCAGTGAAAGCCTAGCGGGGGTCGAGCAGTACTTC. Translated, it gives CASSESLAGVEQYF.

The chain carries TRBV30 and TRBJ1-4; TRBD1 matches at 8 bases. CDR3 length equals 17 residues. The V and J ends lost 3 bases and 8 bases, in that order; junction bases with no gene match: 17. CDR1 is GTSNPN and CDR2 is SVGIG in the germline V gene (reference sequence). The CDR3 loop reads CAWRERQGANREEKLFF. The CDR3 DNA reads TGTGCCTGGAGAGAGAGGCAGGGGGCTAATCGCGAGGAAAAACTGTTTTTT.

The chain recombines TRBV11-2 with TRBJ2-1; TRBD2 is a possible D gene (6 bases). The CDR3 consists of 12 residues. Trimming took off 1 base at V and 10 bases at J, with 8 bases between the two ends. CDR1 and CDR2 (germline): SGHAT, FQNNGV. CDR3: CASSLVAAEQFF. DNA of the CDR3: TGTGCCAGCAGCTTAGTAGCGGCAGAGCAGTTCTTC.

The CDR3 nucleotides are TGTGCCAGCAGCTTTGGACAGGGAGGAAGTGAAAAACTGTTTTTT. This gives the protein CASSFGQGGSEKLFF. J is TRBJ1-4 and V is TRBV5-8; 8 bases are a match to TRBD1. CDR3 length equals 15 residues. The junction had 7 bases not matched to a gene; V was cut back by 2 bases and J by 7 bases. Germline CDR1 SGHTS, CDR2 YDEGEE.

This rearrangement joins TRBV2 to TRBJ2-5; the match to TRBD2 covers 11 bases. The CDR3 covers 15 residues. The germline V gene encodes CDR1 SNHLY and CDR2 FYNNEI. With V trimmed by 5 bases and J by 4 bases, 6 bases remained unmatched. The CDR3 sequence: CASSPRLAGGETQYF. The CDR3 DNA sequence: TGTGCCAGCAGTCCACGGCTAGCGGGAGGAGAGACCCAGTACTTC.

The chain is built from TRBV6-5 and TRBJ2-1, with TRBD1 matching 8 bases. The germline gives CDR1 MNHEY, CDR2 SVGAGI. This CDR3 is built from 16 residues. J lost 4 bases, V lost 0 bases, and 5 bases had no gene match. The CDR3 reads CASSYSGTGLYNEQFF. The CDR3 bases are TGTGCCAGCAGTTACTCCGGGACAGGCCTTTACAATGAGCAGTTCTTC.

Worth noting for this clone: A read error may account for a junction end that differs from germline. The chain recombines TRBV7-7 with TRBJ2-5; tentative D call: TRBD2 (5 bases). Germline CDR1 reads SSHAT; CDR2 reads FNYEAQ (reference sequence). The CDR3 sequence is 16 residues long. CDR3 DNA sequence: TGTGCTAGCAGCTTGTCGGCTTCCGGGGTCAAAGAGACCCAGTACTTC. Translating it yields CASSLSASGVKETQYF.

The chain is built from TRBV15 and TRBJ2-4, with 13 bases lining up with TRBD2. Germline V gene sequence: CDR1 LNHNV, CDR2 YYDKDF (reference sequence). The J segment lost 0 bases and the V segment lost 1 base, leaving 3 bases of the junction unmatched. CDR3 length: 18 residues. The CDR3 region is CATSRGGTSGTAKNIQYF. Here the CDR3 DNA reads TGTGCCACCAGCAGAGGAGGGACTAGCGGGACAGCCAAAAACATTCAGTACTTC.

The chain uses TRBV4-2 and TRBJ2-1; D unclear. V was pared by 0 bases and J by 8 bases, with 14 bases between. Germline lookup yields CDR1 LGHNA and CDR2 YNFKEQ. The CDR3 has 15 amino acids. In DNA, the CDR3 is TGTGCCAGCAGCCAAGAAGTAGCCTCGAGCCATGAGCAGTTCTTC. This codes for CASSQEVASSHEQFF.

The chain couples TRBV19 to TRBJ2-7; 8 bases are shared with TRBD2. The CDR3 is 13 amino acids. Germline assignment: CDR1 LNHDA and CDR2 SQIVND (reference sequence). The V gene end was trimmed by 6 bases and the J gene end by 5 bases; junction bases not matched to a gene: 6. CDR3 DNA sequence: TGTGCCAGTAGGGGTAGCGGGGACCACGAGCAGTACTTC. This translates into CASRGSGDHEQYF.

The rearrangement uses TRBV25-1 and TRBJ2-1; perhaps TRBD1 as D (5 bases). V was cut by 5 bases and J by 6 bases, with 8 bases left in between. The CDR3 runs 12 residues. Per germline, CDR1 MGHDK and CDR2 SYGVNS. CDR3 loop: CASSRTTNEQFF. In DNA, the CDR3 is TGTGCCAGCAGTCGGACAACCAATGAGCAGTTCTTC.